The source of this T cell receptor (beta chain) is a study of T cell responses to AZD1222 COVID-19 vaccine. The data were produced by immunoSEQ multiplex PCR, yet TCRdb's version contains in-frame clones alone and is incomplete. The sample includes about 130,000 clones, about 93% seen only once; the top ten take approximately 6.9%. Comments on this clone: Its antigen is currently unknown.

CDR3 length equals 15 residues. Germline V gene lookup returns CDR1 MNHEY and CDR2 SVGEGT. Trimming left V 2 bases short and J 5 bases short, with 12 bases between. General study findings and limits: The study sampled repertoires only after the peak T cell response.

The specimen comprised peripheral blood, sampled 28 days after the second AZD1222 dose. V usage is TRBV6-2 or TRBV6-3 and J usage is TRBJ2-2, with D perhaps TRBD1 (5 bases). The receptor was derived from an adult who received the AZD1222 COVID-19 vaccine. The CDR3 loop is CASSYPPGNTGELFF. As DNA, the CDR3 is TGTGCCAGCAGTTACCCGCCAGGGAATACCGGGGAGCTGTTTTTT.